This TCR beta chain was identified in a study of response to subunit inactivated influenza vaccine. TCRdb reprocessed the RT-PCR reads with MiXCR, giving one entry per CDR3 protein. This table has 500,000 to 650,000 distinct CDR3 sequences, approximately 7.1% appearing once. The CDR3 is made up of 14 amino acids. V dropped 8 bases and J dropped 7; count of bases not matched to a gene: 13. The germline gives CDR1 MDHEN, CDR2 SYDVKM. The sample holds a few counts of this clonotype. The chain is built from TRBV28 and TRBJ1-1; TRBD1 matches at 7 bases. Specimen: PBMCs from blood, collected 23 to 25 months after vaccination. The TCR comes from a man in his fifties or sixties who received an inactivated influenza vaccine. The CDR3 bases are TGTGCCAGCGGCGGGGACAGAAAGCCTATTGAAGCTTTCTTT. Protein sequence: CASGGDRKPIEAFF.